This T cell receptor (beta chain) was observed in a study of T cell responses to AZD1222 COVID-19 vaccine. Study summary: Samples with a second dose at about 4 or about 12 weeks were pooled together.

The CDR3 totals 15 residues. Germline CDR1 KGHDR, CDR2 SFDVKD. The data were produced by immunoSEQ multiplex PCR, yet TCRdb's version contains in-frame clones alone and is incomplete. The table shows 55,000 to 65,000 clones, with 80% to 90% occurring only once. Worth noting for this clone: The junction differs from germline at one of its ends, possibly a read error.

The rearrangement links TRBV24-1 to TRBJ1-2; 9 bases agree with TRBD1. The material sequenced was peripheral blood, taken on day 0 of AZD1222 vaccination. This receptor was obtained from an adult in good health. CDR3 in DNA: TGTGCCACCAGTCCCGGGACAGGGACTAATTATGGCTACACCTTC. Translating gives CATSPGTGTNYGYTF.